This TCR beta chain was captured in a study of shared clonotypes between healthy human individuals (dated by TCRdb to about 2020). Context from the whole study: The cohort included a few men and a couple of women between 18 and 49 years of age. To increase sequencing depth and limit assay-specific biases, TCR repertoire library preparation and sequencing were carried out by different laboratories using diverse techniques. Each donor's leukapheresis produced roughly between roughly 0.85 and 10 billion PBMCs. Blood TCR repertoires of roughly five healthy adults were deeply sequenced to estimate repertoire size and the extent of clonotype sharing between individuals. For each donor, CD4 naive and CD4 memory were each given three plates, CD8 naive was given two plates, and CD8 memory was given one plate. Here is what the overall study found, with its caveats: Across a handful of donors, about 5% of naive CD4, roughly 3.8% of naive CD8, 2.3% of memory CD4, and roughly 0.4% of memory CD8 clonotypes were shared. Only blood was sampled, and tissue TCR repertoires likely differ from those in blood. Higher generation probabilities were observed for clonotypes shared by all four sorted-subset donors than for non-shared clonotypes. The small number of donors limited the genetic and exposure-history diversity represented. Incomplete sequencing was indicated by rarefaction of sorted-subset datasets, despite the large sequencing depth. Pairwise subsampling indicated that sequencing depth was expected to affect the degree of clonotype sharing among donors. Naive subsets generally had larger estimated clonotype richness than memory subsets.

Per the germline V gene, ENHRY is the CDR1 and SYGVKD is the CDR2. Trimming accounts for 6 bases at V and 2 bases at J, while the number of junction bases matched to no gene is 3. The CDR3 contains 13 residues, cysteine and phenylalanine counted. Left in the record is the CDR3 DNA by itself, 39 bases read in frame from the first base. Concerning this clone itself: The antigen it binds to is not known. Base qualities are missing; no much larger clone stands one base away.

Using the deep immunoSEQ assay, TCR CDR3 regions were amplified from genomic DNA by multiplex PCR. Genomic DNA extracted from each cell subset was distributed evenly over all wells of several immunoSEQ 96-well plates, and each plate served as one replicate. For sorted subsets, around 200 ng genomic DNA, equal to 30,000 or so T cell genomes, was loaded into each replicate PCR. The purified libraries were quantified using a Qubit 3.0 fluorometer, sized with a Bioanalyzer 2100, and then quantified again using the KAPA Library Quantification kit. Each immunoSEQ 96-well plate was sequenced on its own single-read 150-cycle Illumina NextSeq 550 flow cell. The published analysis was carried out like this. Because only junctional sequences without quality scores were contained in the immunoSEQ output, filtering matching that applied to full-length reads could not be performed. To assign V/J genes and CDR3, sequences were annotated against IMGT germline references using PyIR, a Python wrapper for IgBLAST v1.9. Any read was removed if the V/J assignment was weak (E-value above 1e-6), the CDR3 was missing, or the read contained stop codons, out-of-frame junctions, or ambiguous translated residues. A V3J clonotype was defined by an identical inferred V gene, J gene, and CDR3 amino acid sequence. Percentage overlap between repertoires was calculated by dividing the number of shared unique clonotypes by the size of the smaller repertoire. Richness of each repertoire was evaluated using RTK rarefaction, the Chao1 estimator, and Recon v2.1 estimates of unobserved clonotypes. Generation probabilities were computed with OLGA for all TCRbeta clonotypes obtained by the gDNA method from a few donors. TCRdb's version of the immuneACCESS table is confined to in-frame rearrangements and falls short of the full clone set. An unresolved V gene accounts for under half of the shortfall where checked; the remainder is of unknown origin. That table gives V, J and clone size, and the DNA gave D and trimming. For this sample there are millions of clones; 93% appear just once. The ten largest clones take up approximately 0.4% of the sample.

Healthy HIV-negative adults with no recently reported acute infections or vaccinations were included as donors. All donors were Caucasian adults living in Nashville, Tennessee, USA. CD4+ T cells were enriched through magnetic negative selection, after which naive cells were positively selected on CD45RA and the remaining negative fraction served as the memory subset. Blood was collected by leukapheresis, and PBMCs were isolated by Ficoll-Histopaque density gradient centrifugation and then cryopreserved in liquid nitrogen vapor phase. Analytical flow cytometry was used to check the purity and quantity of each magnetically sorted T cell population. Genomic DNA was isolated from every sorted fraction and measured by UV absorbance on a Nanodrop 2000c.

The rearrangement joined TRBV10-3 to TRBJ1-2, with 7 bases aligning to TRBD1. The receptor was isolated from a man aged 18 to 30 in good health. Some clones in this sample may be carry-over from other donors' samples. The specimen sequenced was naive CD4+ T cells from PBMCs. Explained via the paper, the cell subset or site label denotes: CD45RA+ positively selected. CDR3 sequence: CAIRGTANYGYTF. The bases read TGTGCCATCAGGGGGACAGCAAACTATGGCTACACCTTC.